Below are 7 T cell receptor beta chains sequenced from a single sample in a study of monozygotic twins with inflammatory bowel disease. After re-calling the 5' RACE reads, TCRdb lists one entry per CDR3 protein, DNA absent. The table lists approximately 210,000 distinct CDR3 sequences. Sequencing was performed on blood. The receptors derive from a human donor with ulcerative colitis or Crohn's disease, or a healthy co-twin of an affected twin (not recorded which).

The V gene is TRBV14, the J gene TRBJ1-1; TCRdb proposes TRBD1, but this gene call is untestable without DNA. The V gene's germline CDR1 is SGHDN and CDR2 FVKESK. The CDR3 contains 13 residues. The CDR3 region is CASSQVETGGAFF.

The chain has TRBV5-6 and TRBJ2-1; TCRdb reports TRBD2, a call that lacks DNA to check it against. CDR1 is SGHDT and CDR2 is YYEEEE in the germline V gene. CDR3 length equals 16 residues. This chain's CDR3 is CASSPKGSGGYNEQFF.

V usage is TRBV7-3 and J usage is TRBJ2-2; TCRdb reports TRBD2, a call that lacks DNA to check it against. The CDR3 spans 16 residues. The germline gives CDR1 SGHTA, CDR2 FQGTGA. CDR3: CASSLWGTSDTGELFF. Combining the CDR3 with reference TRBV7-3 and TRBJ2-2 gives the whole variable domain GAGVSQTPSNKVTEKGKYVELRCDPISGHTALYWYRQSLGQGPEFLIYFQGTGAADDSGLPNDRFFAVRPEGSVSTLKIQRTERGDSAVYLCASSLWGTSDTGELFFGEGSRLTVL.

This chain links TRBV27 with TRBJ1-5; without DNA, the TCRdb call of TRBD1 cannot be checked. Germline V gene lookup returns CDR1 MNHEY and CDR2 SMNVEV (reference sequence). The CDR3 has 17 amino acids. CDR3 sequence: CASSSHKWDSSNQPQHF.

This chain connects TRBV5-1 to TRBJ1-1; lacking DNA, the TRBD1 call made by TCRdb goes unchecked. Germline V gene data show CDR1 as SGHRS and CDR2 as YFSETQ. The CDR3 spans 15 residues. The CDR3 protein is CASSVGGTGGTEAFF. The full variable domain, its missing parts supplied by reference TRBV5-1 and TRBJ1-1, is KAGVTQTPRYLIKTRGQQVTLSCSPISGHRSVSWYQQTPGQGLQFLFEYFSETQRNKGNFPGRFSGRQFSNSRSEMNVSTLELGDSALYLCASSVGGTGGTEAFFGQGTRLTVV.

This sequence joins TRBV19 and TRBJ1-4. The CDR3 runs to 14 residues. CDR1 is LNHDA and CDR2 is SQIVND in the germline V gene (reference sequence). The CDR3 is CASSEGGSNEKLFF.

The CDR3 loop reads CASSIPGGGYNEQFF. V usage is TRBV19 and J usage is TRBJ2-1; absent DNA, TCRdb's TRBD1 call cannot be checked. Germline assignment: CDR1 LNHDA and CDR2 SQIVND (reference sequence). The CDR3 is made up of 15 amino acids.